Following are 27 T cell receptor beta chains from one sample sequenced in a study of cytomegalovirus exposure and HLA in healthy donors. Sequencing used immunoSEQ multiplex PCR; TCRdb keeps in-frame clones, though not all of them. This sample carries about 160,000 clones, roughly nine tenths of them seen once, and the ten largest clones take 5.7%. Sequencing was done on a sample of PBMCs. These receptors were collected from a young woman in good health and CMV-seronegative.

This rearrangement joins TRBV10-3 to TRBJ2-3, with TRBD2 matching 10 bases. The CDR3 has 15 amino acids. V lost 9 bases and J lost 2; bases outside the gene matches: 8. Germline V gene data show CDR1 as ENHRY and CDR2 as SYGVKD. CDR3 protein: CAISRAGGDTDTQYF. CDR3 nucleotides: TGTGCCATATCGCGAGCGGGAGGGGACACAGATACGCAGTATTTT.

The chain recombines TRBV4-2 with TRBJ2-7; the match to TRBD1 covers 7 bases. The V and J ends lost 1 base and 3 bases, in that order; junction bases with no gene match: 9. This CDR3 comprises 16 residues. Germline CDR1 and CDR2: LGHNA and YNFKEQ. In nucleotides, the CDR3 is TGTGCCAGCAGCCAAGTCGCGGCAGGGGGAATCTACGAGCAGTACTTC. Residues: CASSQVAAGGIYEQYF.

The genes are TRBV12-5 and TRBJ2-2, with D uncertain. The CDR3 loop spans 13 amino acids. Germline values: CDR1 LGHNT, CDR2 FRNRAP. V was trimmed by 4 bases and J by 7 bases, leaving 10 bases between them. The CDR3 here is CASGWVWGGELFF. CDR3 nucleotide sequence: TGTGCTAGTGGTTGGGTTTGGGGCGGGGAGCTGTTTTTT.

The chain is built from TRBV7-8 and TRBJ2-7; 7 nucleotides align to TRBD1. The germline CDR1 and CDR2 sequences are SGHVS and FQNEAQ. V dropped 2 bases and J dropped 3; count of bases not matched to a gene: 4. The CDR3 is 14 residues long. CDR3 sequence reads: CASSLPGQSYEQYF. The CDR3 DNA sequence: TGTGCCAGCAGCTTACCGGGACAGAGCTACGAGCAGTACTTC.

The rearrangement joins TRBV7-3 to TRBJ2-3; 9 bases line up with TRBD2. Per germline, CDR1 SGHTA and CDR2 FQGTGA. The CDR3 length is 17 residues. J gave up 0 bases and V 0 bases, and 4 bases lay outside the gene matches. The DNA of the CDR3 is TGTGCCAGCAGCTTAACTAGCGGGAGTACTAGCACAGATACGCAGTATTTT. This translates into CASSLTSGSTSTDTQYF. Drawing the rest from reference TRBV7-3 and TRBJ2-3, the complete variable domain is GAGVSQTPSNKVTEKGKYVELRCDPISGHTALYWYRQSLGQGPEFLIYFQGTGAADDSGLPNDRFFAVRPEGSVSTLKIQRTERGDSAVYLCASSLTSGSTSTDTQYFGPGTRLTVL.

V is TRBV6-1 and J is TRBJ1-1, with D unclear. The CDR3 has 14 amino acids. With 4 bases removed from V and 4 bases from J, the gap between germline ends came to 13 bases. CDR1 is MNHNS, CDR2 SASEGT, per germline. For the CDR3, the DNA is TGTGCCAGCAGTGCTACGTTGGAGGGCACTGAAGCTTTCTTT. This translates into CASSATLEGTEAFF.

The chain employs TRBV19 and TRBJ2-3, with 7 bases fitting TRBD2. V dropped 9 bases and J dropped 4; count of bases not matched to a gene: 4. This CDR3 comprises 12 residues. Germline lookup yields CDR1 LNHDA and CDR2 SQIVND (reference sequence). CDR3 sequence: CASGLVPDTQYF. The CDR3, as DNA: TGTGCCAGCGGACTAGTTCCAGATACGCAGTATTTT.

This clone was seen once. CDR3 coding DNA: TGTGCCAGCAGCTTAGACGGGGACAATTCACCCCTCCACTTT. Translation: CASSLDGDNSPLHF. V usage is TRBV7-2 and J usage is TRBJ1-6, with a weak D call TRBD1 (5 bases). This CDR3 region has 14 residues. CDR1 is SGHTA, CDR2 FQGNSA, per germline. The germline V and J ends were trimmed by 1 base and 7 bases, with 8 bases remaining between them.

In its sample, this clone was seen once. The chain uses TRBV21-1 and TRBJ2-7; TRBD2 is the table's D call, not checked against the DNA. TRBV21-1 is a recognized pseudogene. This CDR3 spans 16 amino acids. CDR3 bases: TGTGCCAGCAGCAAAGGATCAGGGACTCTGCCCTACGAGCAGTACTTC. It yields the protein CASSKGSGTLPYEQYF.

The chain links TRBV7-6 to TRBJ2-1, with TRBD2 matching over 11 bases. After removal of 5 bases from V and 6 bases from J, the junction contained 15 bases not matched to a gene. The CDR3 covers 18 residues. Germline lookup yields CDR1 SGHVS and CDR2 FNYEAQ. The CDR3 region is CASSPRGSGGAIGNEQFF. CDR3 nucleotides: TGTGCCAGCAGCCCTCGGGGTAGCGGGGGGGCCATTGGCAATGAGCAGTTCTTC.

The chain uses TRBV27 and TRBJ1-3; D unclear. From germline, CDR1 is MNHEY and CDR2 SMNVEV (reference sequence). This CDR3 comprises 11 residues. Trimming stripped 6 bases from V and 5 bases from J, with 5 bases between. As DNA, the CDR3 is TGTGCCAGCAGGGCGAGAAACACCATATATTTT. Its protein product is CASRARNTIYF.

The chain recombines TRBV4-3 with TRBJ1-4; no clear D gene. The CDR3 covers 15 residues. Trimming shortened V by 0 bases and J by 8 bases, and 13 bases separated the two germline ends. The germline gives CDR1 LGHNA, CDR2 YSLEER. CDR3 protein: CASSQDRGRAEKLFF. CDR3 coding DNA: TGCGCCAGCAGCCAAGATCGAGGAAGGGCGGAAAAACTGTTTTTT.

This chain uses TRBV5-1 with TRBJ2-1, with D possibly matching TRBD1 (6 bases). From germline, CDR1 is SGHRS and CDR2 YFSETQ. V was trimmed by 6 bases and J by 7 bases, leaving 11 bases between them. The CDR3 is made up of 12 amino acids. This CDR3 is CASNGQTNEQFF. The CDR3, as DNA: TGCGCCAGCAACGGACAGACTAATGAGCAGTTCTTC.

This chain joins TRBV4-2 and TRBJ2-7; 13 nucleotides match TRBD2. The CDR3 runs 16 residues. Germline CDR1 is LGHNA and CDR2 is YNFKEQ. The ends lost 1 base at V and 9 bases at J; junction bases unmatched: 9. The CDR3 loop is CASSQAGLAGDKGQYF. The CDR3 DNA follows: TGTGCCAGCAGCCAAGCCGGACTAGCGGGAGATAAAGGGCAGTACTTC.

The chain couples TRBV7-2 to TRBJ1-1; D remains ambiguous. The CDR3 extends over 16 amino acids. V was trimmed by 2 bases and J by 0 bases, leaving 13 bases between them. Germline CDR1 and CDR2: SGHTA and FQGNSA. CDR3 amino acids: CASSLWFHSMNTEAFF. DNA of the CDR3: TGTGCCAGCAGCTTATGGTTTCACAGCATGAACACTGAAGCTTTCTTT.

This clone occurred once. This chain joins TRBV27 and TRBJ2-7, with 9 bases that match TRBD2. There are 15 residues in the CDR3. J gave up 2 bases and V 3 bases, and 5 bases lay outside the gene matches. Germline CDR1 reads MNHEY; CDR2 reads SMNVEV (reference sequence). The CDR3, as DNA: TGTGCCAGCAGTTTTCTGGCTAGCGGGACCTACGAGCAGTACTTC. Protein product: CASSFLASGTYEQYF.

The chain has TRBV18 and TRBJ1-5; weak D call: TRBD1 (5 bases). This CDR3 comprises 16 residues. V was trimmed by 1 base and J by 6 bases, leaving 16 bases between them. The V gene's germline CDR1 is KGHSH and CDR2 LQKENI. This chain's CDR3 is CASSPLAGEEGQPQHF. The DNA for the CDR3 is TGTGCCAGCTCACCACTCGCGGGGGAGGAGGGTCAGCCCCAGCATTTT.

The chain carries TRBV7-2 and TRBJ2-5; 9 positions agree with TRBD2. The V gene end was trimmed by 5 bases and the J gene end by 2 bases; junction bases not matched to a gene: 6. The V gene's germline CDR1 is SGHTA and CDR2 FQGNSA. This CDR3 comprises 15 residues. DNA for the CDR3: TGTGCCAGCAGCGAGACTAGCGGTCGGCAAGAGACCCAGTACTTC. This codes for CASSETSGRQETQYF.

Points on this clone: The sample carries other DNA sequences with the same CDR3. This chain joins TRBV9 and TRBJ2-5; TRBD2 might be the D (7 bases). Trimming took 2 bases from V and 4 from J, leaving 12 bases between them. CDR1 SGDLS and CDR2 YYNGEE come from the germline V gene. This CDR3 is built from 14 residues. CDR3 in amino acids: CASSVGGALETQYF. The CDR3 DNA follows: TGTGCCAGCAGCGTTGGGGGGGCCTTAGAGACCCAGTACTTC.

Note on this clone: Other nucleotide sequences in the sample specify the same CDR3. The chain uses TRBV19 and TRBJ2-7; no definite D call. Germline V gene lookup returns CDR1 LNHDA and CDR2 SQIVND (reference sequence). V lost 3 bases and J 0 bases, leaving 9 bases between the germline ends. The CDR3 runs to 14 residues. CDR3 nucleotides: TGTGCCAGTAGTATTGGGGTTGGCTCCTACGAGCAGTACTTC. The encoded protein is CASSIGVGSYEQYF.

This chain joins TRBV27 and TRBJ1-2, with D maybe TRBD1 (5 bases). V gave up 0 bases and J gave up 1 base, with 12 bases separating them. This CDR3 has 16 amino acids. In germline, CDR1 is MNHEY, CDR2 SMNVEV (reference sequence). DNA for the CDR3: TGTGCCAGCAGTTTATCGGGGAGGGGTAATAACTATGGCTACACCTTC. Translated: CASSLSGRGNNYGYTF.

The chain recombines TRBV19 with TRBJ1-2, with a possible D match to TRBD1 (5 bases). Trimming left V 3 bases short and J 4 bases short, with 21 bases between. From germline, CDR1 is LNHDA and CDR2 SQIVND (reference sequence). The CDR3 sequence is 17 residues long. The CDR3 DNA sequence: TGTGCCAGTAGTATTCTTCGAGGGGCGCGAGTGGGCTATGGCTACACCTTC. It specifies CASSILRGARVGYGYTF.

The CDR3 nucleotides read TGTGCCAGCAGCGACATAGTGACCTACGAGCAGTACTTC. Its protein product is CASSDIVTYEQYF. V usage is TRBV7-9 and J usage is TRBJ2-7; no firm D call. The V end lost 5 bases, the J end lost 2 bases, and 10 bases lay between the germline ends. The CDR3 length is 13 residues. Germline assignment: CDR1 SEHNR and CDR2 FQNEAQ (reference sequence).

There are a few counts of this clone. The V and J genes are TRBV14 and TRBJ1-1; D may be TRBD1 (6 bases). The germline gives CDR1 SGHDN, CDR2 FVKESK. V gave up 3 bases and J gave up 5 bases, with 16 bases separating them. The CDR3 loop spans 15 amino acids. CDR3 coding DNA: TGTGCCAGCAGCCACAGTCCTACAGGGAGAACTGAAGCTTTCTTT. Translating it yields CASSHSPTGRTEAFF.

V and J are TRBV6-1 and TRBJ1-1, with D maybe TRBD1 (5 bases). The CDR3 covers 13 residues. CDR1 and CDR2 (germline): MNHNS, SASEGT. V shed 8 bases and J shed 4 bases, with 14 bases lying between them. CDR3 nucleotides: TGTGCCAGCGGGGCGCCGTGGGGCACTGAAGCTTTCTTT. Encoded protein: CASGAPWGTEAFF.

This clone is a singleton in its sample. The chain uses TRBV4-3 and TRBJ2-1, with no clear D. CDR1 and CDR2 (germline): LGHNA, YSLEER. This CDR3 region has 16 residues. V lost 1 base to trimming and J lost 0 bases, with 10 bases between them. DNA of the CDR3: TGCGCCAGCAGCCAAGGCCCTATGAGCTCCTACAATGAGCAGTTCTTC. It is translated as CASSQGPMSSYNEQFF.

V and J are TRBV27 and TRBJ1-6, with TRBD1 matching 7 bases. Germline CDR1 is MNHEY and CDR2 is SMNVEV (reference sequence). The CDR3 is 14 residues long. The V segment lost 4 bases and the J segment 10 bases; nucleotides outside the gene matches: 7. CDR3 DNA sequence: TGTGCCAGCAGTTCGACAGGGTCGAGATCACCCCTCCACTTT. It is translated as CASSSTGSRSPLHF.